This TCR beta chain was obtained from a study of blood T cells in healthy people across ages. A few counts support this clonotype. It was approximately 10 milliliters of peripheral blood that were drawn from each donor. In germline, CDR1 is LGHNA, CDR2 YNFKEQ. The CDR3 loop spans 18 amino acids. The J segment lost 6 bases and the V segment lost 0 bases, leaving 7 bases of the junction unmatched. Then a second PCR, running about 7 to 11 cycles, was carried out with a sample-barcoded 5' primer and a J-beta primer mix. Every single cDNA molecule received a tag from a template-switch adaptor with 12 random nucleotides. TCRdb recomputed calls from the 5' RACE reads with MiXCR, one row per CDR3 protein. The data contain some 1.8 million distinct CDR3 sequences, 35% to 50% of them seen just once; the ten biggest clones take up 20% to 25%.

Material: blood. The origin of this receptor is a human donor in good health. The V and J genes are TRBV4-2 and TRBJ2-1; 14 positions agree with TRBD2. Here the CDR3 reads CASSQDKGLAGVLNEQFF. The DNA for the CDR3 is TGTGCCAGCAGCCAAGATAAGGGACTAGCGGGGGTTCTCAATGAGCAGTTCTTC.